The 14 T cell receptor beta chains in this list originate from one sample, sequenced in a study of identical twins. MiXCR, run by TCRdb on the 5' RACE reads, gives a single entry per CDR3 protein. The sample lists 400,000 to 500,000 distinct CDR3 sequences, about a fifth seen once, with 12% in the top ten. Sequenced input: naive T cells sorted from blood. The receptors here all came from a man aged 45-65 years in good health.

Notes on this clonotype: This clone may be a read error of a much larger clone one base away. The chain is built from TRBV5-1 and TRBJ2-5, with D tentatively TRBD2 (6 bases). CDR3 length: 13 amino acids. Germline V gene data show CDR1 as SGHRS and CDR2 as YFSETQ. V was trimmed by 0 bases and J by 9 bases, leaving 12 bases between them. This chain's CDR3 is CASSLVAGEAQYF. CDR3 coding DNA: TGCGCCAGCAGCTTGGTGGCCGGGGAGGCCCAGTACTTC.

This clonotype has just a few counts. The chain carries TRBV12-3 or TRBV12-4 and TRBJ2-3; no clear D gene. V lost 2 bases and J lost 3, with 6 bases in between. CDR3 length: 13 amino acids. The CDR3 DNA is TGTGCCAGCAGTTTACACCAAACAGATACGCAGTATTTT. This sequence encodes CASSLHQTDTQYF.

The chain carries TRBV7-2 and TRBJ2-2, with D possibly called TRBD1 or TRBD2 (5 bases each). Germline-derived CDR1 and CDR2 are SGHTA and FQGNSA. Deletions cut 1 base from V and 6 bases from J, with 15 bases between. This CDR3 has 16 residues. This chain's CDR3 is CASSLEGRTVSGELFF. The DNA for the CDR3 is TGTGCCAGCAGCTTAGAGGGACGCACCGTTTCCGGGGAGCTGTTTTTT.

This clonotype was recorded at least ten times. The chain has TRBV5-6 and TRBJ2-1; D is uncertain. Germline V CDR1 and CDR2: SGHDT, YYEEEE. V lost 1 base to trimming and J lost 7 bases, with 18 bases between them. CDR3 size: 16 residues. The CDR3 here is CASSLWSPNARNEQFF. For the CDR3, the DNA is TGTGCCAGCAGCTTGTGGTCCCCAAATGCGCGGAATGAGCAGTTCTTC.

This chain links TRBV30 with TRBJ2-4, with a possible D match to TRBD2 (6 bases). The CDR3 is 14 amino acids. Trimming removed 3 bases from V and 0 bases from J, with 9 bases in between. Germline V gene sequence: CDR1 GTSNPN, CDR2 SVGIG (reference sequence). CDR3 bases: TGTGCCTGGAGCGGGACTTTAGCCAAAAACATTCAGTACTTC. Translating it yields CAWSGTLAKNIQYF.

This clonotype was seen a few times. The chain couples TRBV4-3 to TRBJ2-3; TRBD1 is a possible D gene (6 bases). Looked up from germline, CDR1 is LGHNA and CDR2 is YSLEER. The CDR3 sequence is 15 residues long. V was shortened by 3 bases and J by 4 bases, with 14 bases between the two germline ends. The CDR3 loop reads CASSQEKQGPDTQYF. CDR3 DNA sequence: TGCGCCAGCAGCCAGGAAAAACAGGGTCCAGATACGCAGTATTTT.

V gene TRBV5-1 combines with J gene TRBJ2-3; TRBD1 aligns across 7 bases. The CDR3 contains 15 residues. The J segment lost 2 bases and the V segment lost 4 bases, leaving 7 bases of the junction unmatched. Looked up from germline, CDR1 is SGHRS and CDR2 is YFSETQ. The CDR3 region has the DNA TGCGCCAGCAGCCTAGACAGGGTCGACACAGATACGCAGTATTTT. It encodes CASSLDRVDTDTQYF.

This chain uses TRBV6-1 with TRBJ1-2; the D is unclear. Germline CDR1 MNHNS, CDR2 SASEGT. Trimming shortened V by 5 bases and J by 0 bases, and 16 bases separated the two germline ends. The CDR3 is 16 residues long. The CDR3 loop reads CASSLGGVRANYGYTF. CDR3 sequence (DNA): TGTGCCAGCAGTCTGGGTGGTGTCAGAGCTAACTATGGCTACACCTTC.

This clonotype was detected ten times or more. This chain joins TRBV6-1 and TRBJ2-5; weak D call: TRBD2 (6 bases). Germline values: CDR1 MNHNS, CDR2 SASEGT. The V end lost 4 bases, the J end lost 4 bases, and 19 bases lay between the germline ends. The CDR3 is 16 amino acids. Written as DNA, the CDR3 is TGTGCCAGCAGTGCTGCTAGGGCGGGGATCATAGAGACCCAGTACTTC. Encoded protein: CASSAARAGIIETQYF.

This clonotype occurred many times. V usage is TRBV20-1 and J usage is TRBJ2-7; 7 bases line up with TRBD1. The germline CDR1 and CDR2 sequences are DFQATT and SNEGSKA (reference sequence). V shed 0 bases and J 2 bases; nucleotides not matched to a gene: 7. This CDR3 comprises 15 residues. This chain's CDR3 is CSARDRNRGPYEQYF. The CDR3 DNA sequence: TGCAGTGCTAGAGATCGGAACAGGGGACCCTACGAGCAGTACTTC.

The chain is built from TRBV20-1 and TRBJ2-5, with 9 bases aligning to TRBD2. V dropped 0 bases and J dropped 5; count of bases not matched to a gene: 13. The CDR3 is 17 amino acids. The germline gives CDR1 DFQATT, CDR2 SNEGSKA (reference sequence). The CDR3 sequence: CSARDRGWLAGRETQYF. Written as DNA, the CDR3 is TGCAGTGCTAGAGATCGAGGGTGGCTAGCGGGACGGGAGACCCAGTACTTC.

The chain carries TRBV15 and TRBJ2-7; D may match TRBD1 or TRBD2 (5 bases each). Trimming removed 7 bases from V and 0 bases from J, with 10 bases in between. The germline gives CDR1 LNHNV, CDR2 YYDKDF (reference sequence). The CDR3 is made up of 13 amino acids. The CDR3 DNA follows: TGTGCCACCAAGGGACCAAACTCCTACGAGCAGTACTTC. This sequence encodes CATKGPNSYEQYF.

The chain employs TRBV19 and TRBJ2-1, with 10 bases identical to TRBD2. CDR1 and CDR2 from the germline V gene are LNHDA and SQIVND (reference sequence). The ends lost 5 bases at V and 5 bases at J; junction bases unmatched: 6. CDR3 length: 15 amino acids. CDR3 amino acids: CASSGLAGVDNEQFF. Here the CDR3 DNA reads TGTGCCAGTAGTGGTCTAGCGGGGGTCGACAATGAGCAGTTCTTC.

The gene calls are TRBV28 and TRBJ2-7, with D unclear. The germline V and J ends were trimmed by 7 bases and 6 bases, with 19 bases remaining between them. This CDR3 is built from 14 residues. Germline CDR1 MDHEN, CDR2 SYDVKM. The CDR3 reads CASNERVGTVEQYF. In DNA form, the CDR3 reads TGTGCCAGCAACGAAAGGGTGGGAACGGTCGAGCAGTACTTC.